This entry concerns a single TCR beta chain. This clonotype was detected a few times. Its antigen remains undetermined. Base qualities were left out, and no much larger clone turns up one base away. These data originate in a study of T-cell reconstitution after alpha-beta-depleted transplantation in children (dated by TCRdb to the mid-2010s). Regarding the research as a whole: Using TCR repertoire profiling, the study quantitatively followed how T-cell immune reconstitution unfolded in children after TCRalphabeta/CD19-depleted allogeneic hematopoietic cell transplantation. What the study reported, not specific to this receptor: In some patients, high TCRbeta diversity at day 60 was attributed to recipient T cells and intrathymic progenitors that had survived conditioning. Over subsequent months, a decline in hyperexpanded clone frequencies was noted, and after one year, T-cell counts and TCRbeta diversity were mostly ascribed to newly produced T cells. The apparently early alphabetaT-cell count recovery about two months after transplant was reportedly dependent on only several hundred rapidly expanded clones derived from non-depleted graft cells.

The treatment or condition label on this specimen signifies: allogeneic hematopoietic cell transplantation with graft depleted of TCRalphabeta T cells and CD19 B cells. TCRalphabeta/CD19-depleted allogeneic hematopoietic cell grafts were given to the transplant recipients, all of whom were children. According to the germline V gene (reference sequence), CDR1 reads DFQATT and CDR2 reads SNEGSKA. Taken from cysteine to phenylalanine, the CDR3 has 14 residues. The only DNA kept is the CDR3, 42 bases in frame from the first base. From V the trimming removes 5 bases and from J it removes 3 bases, while the gene matches leave 4 bases of the junction unaccounted for. The protocol used for the library was PCR. The reads were generated on an Illumina HiSeq 2500. TCR library preparation used molecular barcoding, with unique molecular identifiers applied to normalize quantification of the TCRbeta repertoire. Through fastp at Q25 and MiXCR, TCRdb rebuilt clones from the public reads, retaining in-frame beta chains. CDR3 protein duplicates are merged, each entry listing the most common genes and DNA. This sample is represented by some 150,000 distinct CDR3 sequences; roughly 9% of them were singletons. Approximately 18% of the sample is taken by the ten largest.

The input for sequencing was PBMCs, mostly from graft donor cells, taken 180 days after TCRalphabeta/CD19-depleted stem cell transplant. The receptor's source is a female patient aged 2 to 10 who had a stem cell transplant for congenital amegakaryocytic thrombocytopenia, so the T cells may come from the graft donor. The rearrangement joined TRBV20-1 to TRBJ2-3, and TRBD2 matches 11 of the central bases. The CDR3 protein is CSAVTSGRTDTQYF. The DNA sequence follows: TGCAGTGCTGTAACTAGCGGGAGAACAGATACGCAGTATTTT.